A single sample gave rise to the 8 T cell receptor beta chains below, sequenced in a study of T cells in Graves' hyperthyroidism and ophthalmopathy. It was RNA transcripts that yielded the amplified TCR beta CDR3 regions. In the first-round RT-PCR of the TCR CDR3, the HTBI primer set was used. TCRdb reprocessed the multiplex PCR reads via MiXCR and lists one record per CDR3 protein. The data show some 340,000 distinct CDR3 sequences, roughly 15% seen once. The sample consisted of blood. These receptors all come from a woman aged 40 to 55 with Graves' ophthalmopathy.

A note on this clonotype: With a much larger clone just one base away, this may be a read error. V usage is TRBV11-2 and J usage is TRBJ2-1; 10 nucleotides match TRBD2. This CDR3 is 17 amino acids long. Germline lookup yields CDR1 SGHAT and CDR2 FQNNGV. The CDR3 spells CAGSLERTSGSYNEQFF. In DNA, the CDR3 is TGTGCCGGCAGCTTAGAAAGGACTAGCGGTTCATACAATGAGCAGTTCTTC. The full variable domain, with the rest looked up from reference TRBV11-2 and TRBJ2-1, is EAGVAQSPRYKIIEKRQSVAFWCNPISGHATLYWYQQILGQGPKLLIQFQNNGVVDDSQLPKDRFSAERLKGVDSTLKIQPAKLEDSAVYLCAGSLERTSGSYNEQFFGPGTRLTVL.

V usage is TRBV20-1 and J usage is TRBJ2-1; a weak D match, TRBD2 (5 bases). CDR1 is DFQATT, CDR2 SNEGSKA, per germline (reference sequence). V was cut by 5 bases and J by 8 bases, with 16 bases left in between. CDR3 size: 13 residues. The CDR3 protein is CSAALPGRDEQFF. The CDR3 DNA follows: TGCAGTGCTGCCTTGCCGGGAAGGGATGAGCAGTTCTTC.

V usage is TRBV27 and J usage is TRBJ2-7; 9 nucleotides line up with TRBD2. Germline CDR1 reads MNHEY; CDR2 reads SMNVEV (reference sequence). This CDR3 is 14 amino acids long. The ends lost 2 bases at V and 6 bases at J; junction bases unmatched: 5. This CDR3 is CASSLRAGGGEQYF. CDR3 bases: TGTGCCAGCAGTTTAAGGGCGGGAGGGGGCGAGCAGTACTTC.

This clonotype occurred many times. The V and J genes are TRBV5-1 and TRBJ2-1, with unresolved D. Germline V lookup: CDR1 SGHRS, CDR2 YFSETQ. V lost 0 bases and J lost 5, with 15 bases in between. The CDR3 sequence is 16 residues long. In DNA form, the CDR3 reads TGCGCCAGCAGCTTGGCCGAGGTATGGGCGAACAATGAGCAGTTCTTC. Translating gives CASSLAEVWANNEQFF.

As for this clonotype: One junction end does not reproduce the germline sequence, and a read error may be involved. The chain combines TRBV5-5 with TRBJ1-6; D remains ambiguous. This CDR3 has 13 residues. CDR1 is SGHKS and CDR2 is YYEKEE in the germline V gene (reference sequence). Here the CDR3 reads CASRADSNSPLHF. CDR3 sequence (DNA): TGCGCCAGCAGAGCTGATTCAAATTCACCCCTCCACTTT.

The chain uses TRBV29-1 and TRBJ1-2, with D tentatively TRBD1 (5 bases). Trimming took 4 bases from V and 4 from J, leaving 16 bases between them. Germline V gene lookup returns CDR1 SQVTM and CDR2 ANQGSEA. The length of the CDR3 is 14 residues. CDR3 sequence: CSVGMAGSSYGYTF. CDR3 coding DNA: TGCAGCGTTGGTATGGCAGGGTCTTCCTATGGCTACACCTTC. Drawing the rest from reference TRBV29-1 and TRBJ1-2, the complete variable domain is SAVISQKPSRDICQRGTSLTIQCQVDSQVTMMFWYRQQPGQSLTLIATANQGSEATYESGFVIDKFPISRPNLTFSTLTVSNMSPEDSSIYLCSVGMAGSSYGYTFGSGTRLTVV.

The rearrangement links TRBV20-1 to TRBJ2-1, with TRBD1 matching over 10 bases. The junction had 13 bases not matched to a gene; V was cut back by 6 bases and J by 8 bases. CDR1 and CDR2 (germline): DFQATT, SNEGSKA (reference sequence). The CDR3 is made up of 15 amino acids. The CDR3 coding sequence is TGCAGTGCGGTTCAGGACAGGGGGATCATAGATGAGCAGTTCTTC. Translating it yields CSAVQDRGIIDEQFF.

This clonotype has a count of ten or more. The chain joins TRBV24-1 to TRBJ2-1; the D gene is possibly TRBD2 (5 bases). V was shortened by 3 bases and J by 0 bases, with 23 bases between the two germline ends. The CDR3 totals 20 residues. Germline V lookup: CDR1 KGHDR, CDR2 SFDVKD. CDR3 residues: CATSDKPSTSGPSSYNEQFF. For the CDR3, the DNA is TGTGCCACCAGTGATAAACCTAGCACGTCCGGCCCTAGCTCCTACAATGAGCAGTTCTTC.